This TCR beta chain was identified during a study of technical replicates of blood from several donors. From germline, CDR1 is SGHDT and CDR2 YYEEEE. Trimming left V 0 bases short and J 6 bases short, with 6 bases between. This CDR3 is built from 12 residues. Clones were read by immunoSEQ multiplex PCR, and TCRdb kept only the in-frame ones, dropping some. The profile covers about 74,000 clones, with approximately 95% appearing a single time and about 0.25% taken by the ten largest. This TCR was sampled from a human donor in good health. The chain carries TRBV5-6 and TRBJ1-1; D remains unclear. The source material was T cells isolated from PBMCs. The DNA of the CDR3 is TGTGCCAGCAGCTTGGCCGTGTCTGAAGCTTTCTTT. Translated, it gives CASSLAVSEAFF.